The rows below give T cell receptor beta chains drawn from one sample of a study of T cell responses to AZD1222 COVID-19 vaccine. Using immunoSEQ multiplex PCR, the repertoire was profiled, and TCRdb retains in-frame clones only, with some absent. The sample records 150,000 or so clones, approximately 89% being singletons. The sequences come from peripheral blood, collected 28 days after the second AZD1222 dose. These receptors were obtained from an adult who received the AZD1222 COVID-19 vaccine. Each CDR3 is given with its conserved first and last residue. The order of the fields is V gene, CDR3 length, J gene, clone size, D gene, CDR3 DNA, CDR3 protein. A D gene is named only where the DNA matches it firmly. For some rows the clone size is stated as once, few or many, or as a class when expanded; others skip it.

v_gene: TRBV12-3/TRBV12-4; len: 12; j_gene: TRBJ2-7; abundance: -; d_gene: -; CDR3nt: TGTGCCAGCAGCGTCTCGGGCTACGAGCAGTACTTC; CDR3aa: CASSVSGYEQYF
v_gene: TRBV18; len: 15; j_gene: TRBJ1-1; abundance: once; d_gene: -; CDR3nt: TGTGCCAGCTCACGGGGACAATTGTGGAACACTGAAGCTTTCTTT; CDR3aa: CASSRGQLWNTEAFF
v_gene: TRBV7-3; len: 15; j_gene: TRBJ1-6; abundance: -; d_gene: -; CDR3nt: TGTGCCAGCAGCTTACAATCCGGGCGGAATTCACCCCTCCACTTT; CDR3aa: CASSLQSGRNSPLHF
v_gene: TRBV2; len: 14; j_gene: TRBJ2-7; abundance: -; d_gene: -; CDR3nt: TGTGCCAGCAGTGAGTGGGAATCCGTCTACGAGCAGTACTTC; CDR3aa: CASSEWESVYEQYF
v_gene: TRBV6-5; len: 13; j_gene: TRBJ1-1; abundance: -; d_gene: -; CDR3nt: TGTGCCAGCACGTTCGGAAGGGGCACTGAAGCTTTCTTT; CDR3aa: CASTFGRGTEAFF
v_gene: TRBV4-2; len: 14; j_gene: TRBJ2-3; abundance: few; d_gene: -; CDR3nt: TGTGCCAGCAGCCAAGAAGCGAGCACAGATACGCAGTATTTT; CDR3aa: CASSQEASTDTQYF
v_gene: TRBV12-3/TRBV12-4; len: 11; j_gene: TRBJ2-7; abundance: -; d_gene: -; CDR3nt: TGTGCCAGCAGTTCCCGCTCGCAGCAGTACTTC; CDR3aa: CASSSRSQQYF
v_gene: TRBV4-2; len: 15; j_gene: TRBJ1-1; abundance: -; d_gene: TRBD1; CDR3nt: TGTGCCAGCAGCCAAGATGCCAGGGGGCCCGCTGAAGCTTTCTTT; CDR3aa: CASSQDARGPAEAFF
v_gene: TRBV27; len: 15; j_gene: TRBJ2-6; abundance: -; d_gene: -; CDR3nt: TGTGCCAGCAGTTTGGCTCCCTCTGGGGCCAACGTCCTGACTTTC; CDR3aa: CASSLAPSGANVLTF
v_gene: TRBV29-1; len: 14; j_gene: TRBJ2-3; abundance: -; d_gene: -; CDR3nt: TGCAGCGTTGAAGGCGACCGGGGCGCAGATACGCAGTATTTT; CDR3aa: CSVEGDRGADTQYF
v_gene: TRBV27; len: 15; j_gene: TRBJ2-1; abundance: -; d_gene: -; CDR3nt: TGTGCCAGCAGTCGACCTTCGGACAGATACAATGAGCAGTTCTTC; CDR3aa: CASSRPSDRYNEQFF
v_gene: TRBV5-1; len: 15; j_gene: TRBJ2-7; abundance: -; d_gene: TRBD1; CDR3nt: TGCGCCAGCAGCTCCCCGGGACAGGGCCAGTACGAGCAGTACTTC; CDR3aa: CASSSPGQGQYEQYF
v_gene: TRBV5-6; len: 14; j_gene: TRBJ1-1; abundance: -; d_gene: -; CDR3nt: TGTGCCAGCAGCTTGGCCCTTATGAACACTGAAGCTTTCTTT; CDR3aa: CASSLALMNTEAFF
v_gene: TRBV19; len: 17; j_gene: TRBJ2-2; abundance: once; d_gene: -; CDR3nt: TGTGCCAGTAGTGTTCTCCCTCAGGGTACGAGCACCGGGGAGCTGTTTTTT; CDR3aa: CASSVLPQGTSTGELFF
v_gene: TRBV3-1/TRBV3-2; len: 13; j_gene: TRBJ1-1; abundance: -; d_gene: -; CDR3nt: TGTGCCAGCAGCCGGTACTTGAACACTGAAGCTTTCTTT; CDR3aa: CASSRYLNTEAFF
v_gene: TRBV5-8; len: 16; j_gene: TRBJ1-2; abundance: -; d_gene: -; CDR3nt: TGTGCCAGCAGCTTGGTATTGTTTTTCGCGGGTTATGGCTACACCTTC; CDR3aa: CASSLVLFFAGYGYTF
v_gene: TRBV3-1/TRBV3-2; len: 15; j_gene: TRBJ2-5; abundance: -; d_gene: -; CDR3nt: TGTGCCAGCAGCCTACGCTACGGACAGCGGGAGACCCAGTACTTC; CDR3aa: CASSLRYGQRETQYF